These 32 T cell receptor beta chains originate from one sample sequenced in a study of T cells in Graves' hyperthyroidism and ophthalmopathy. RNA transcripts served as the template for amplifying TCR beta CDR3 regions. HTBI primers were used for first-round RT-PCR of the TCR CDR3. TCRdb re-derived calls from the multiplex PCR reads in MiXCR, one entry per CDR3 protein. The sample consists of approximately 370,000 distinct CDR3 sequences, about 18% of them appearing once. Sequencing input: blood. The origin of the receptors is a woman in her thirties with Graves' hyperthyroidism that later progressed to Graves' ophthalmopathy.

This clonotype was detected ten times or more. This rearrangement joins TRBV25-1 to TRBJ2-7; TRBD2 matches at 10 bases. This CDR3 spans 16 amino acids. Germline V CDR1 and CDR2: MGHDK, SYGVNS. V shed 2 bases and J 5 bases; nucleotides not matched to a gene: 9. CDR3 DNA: TGTGCCAGCAGTGAAAACCAAGCGGGAGGGCCGGACGAGCAGTACTTC. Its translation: CASSENQAGGPDEQYF.

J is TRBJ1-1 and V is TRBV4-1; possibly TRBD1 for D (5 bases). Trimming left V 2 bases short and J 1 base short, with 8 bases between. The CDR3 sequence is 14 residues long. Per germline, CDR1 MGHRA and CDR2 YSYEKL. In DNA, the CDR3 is TGCGCCAGCAGCCAATGGGGGTCGAACACTGAAGCTTTCTTT. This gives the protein CASSQWGSNTEAFF.

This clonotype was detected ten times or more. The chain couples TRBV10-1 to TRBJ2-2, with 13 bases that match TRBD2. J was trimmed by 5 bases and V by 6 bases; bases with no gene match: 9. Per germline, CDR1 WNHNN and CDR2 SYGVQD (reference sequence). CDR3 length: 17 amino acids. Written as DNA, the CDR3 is TGCGCCAGCAGCCCCGGACTAGCGGGAGCAAAAACCGGGGAGCTGTTTTTT. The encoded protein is CASSPGLAGAKTGELFF.

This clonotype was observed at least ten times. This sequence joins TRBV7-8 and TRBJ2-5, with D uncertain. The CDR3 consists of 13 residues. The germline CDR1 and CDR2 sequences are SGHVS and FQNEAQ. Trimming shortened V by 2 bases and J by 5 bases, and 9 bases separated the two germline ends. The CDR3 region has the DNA TGTGCCAGCAGCTTAAAGTTGACCGAGACCCAGTACTTC. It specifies CASSLKLTETQYF.

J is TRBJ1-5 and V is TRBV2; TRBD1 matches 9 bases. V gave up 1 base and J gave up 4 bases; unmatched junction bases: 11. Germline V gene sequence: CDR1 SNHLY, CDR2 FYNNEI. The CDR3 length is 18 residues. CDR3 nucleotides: TGTGCCAGCAGTGAAGGGGAATCCGCGACAGGGGGGAATCAGCCCCAGCATTTT. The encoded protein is CASSEGESATGGNQPQHF.

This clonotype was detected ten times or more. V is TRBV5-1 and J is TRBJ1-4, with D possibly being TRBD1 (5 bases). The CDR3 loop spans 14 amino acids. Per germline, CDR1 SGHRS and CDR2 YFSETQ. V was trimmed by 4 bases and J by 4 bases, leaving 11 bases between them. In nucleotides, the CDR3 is TGCGCCAGCAGCGATGGGGGATTTAATGAAAAACTGTTTTTT. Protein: CASSDGGFNEKLFF.

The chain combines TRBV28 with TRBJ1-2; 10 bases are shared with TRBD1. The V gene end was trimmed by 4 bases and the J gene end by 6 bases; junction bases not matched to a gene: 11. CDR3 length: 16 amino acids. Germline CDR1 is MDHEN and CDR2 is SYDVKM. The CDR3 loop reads CASSSPDRGLLDGYTF. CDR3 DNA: TGTGCCAGCAGTTCCCCTGACAGGGGGCTACTAGATGGCTACACCTTC.

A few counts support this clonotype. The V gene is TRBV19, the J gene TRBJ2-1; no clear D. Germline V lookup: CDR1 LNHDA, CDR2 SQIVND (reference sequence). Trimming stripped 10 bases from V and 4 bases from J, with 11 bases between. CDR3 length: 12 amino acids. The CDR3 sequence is CATNGPYNEQFF. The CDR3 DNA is TGTGCCACTAACGGCCCATACAATGAGCAGTTCTTC.

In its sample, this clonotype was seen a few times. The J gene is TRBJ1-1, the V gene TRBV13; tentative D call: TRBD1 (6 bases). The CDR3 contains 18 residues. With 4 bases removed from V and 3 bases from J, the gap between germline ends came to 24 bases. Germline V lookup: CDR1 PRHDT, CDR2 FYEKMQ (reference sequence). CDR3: CASSSIILLQGVYTEAFF. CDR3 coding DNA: TGTGCCAGCAGCTCAATTATTCTATTACAGGGAGTTTACACTGAAGCTTTCTTT.

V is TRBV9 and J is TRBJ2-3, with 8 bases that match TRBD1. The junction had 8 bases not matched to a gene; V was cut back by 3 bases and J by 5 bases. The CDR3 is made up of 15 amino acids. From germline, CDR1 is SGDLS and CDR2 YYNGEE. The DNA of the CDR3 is TGTGCCAGCAGCGCTGACAGGGGTCCAGGAGATACGCAGTATTTT. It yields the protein CASSADRGPGDTQYF.

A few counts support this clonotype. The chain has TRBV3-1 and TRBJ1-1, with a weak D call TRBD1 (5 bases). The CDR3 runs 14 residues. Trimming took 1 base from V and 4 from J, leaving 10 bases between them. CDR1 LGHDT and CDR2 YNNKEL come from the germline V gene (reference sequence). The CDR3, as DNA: TGTGCCAGCAGCCAAGGGGGGGTAGCCACTGAAGCTTTCTTT. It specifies CASSQGGVATEAFF.

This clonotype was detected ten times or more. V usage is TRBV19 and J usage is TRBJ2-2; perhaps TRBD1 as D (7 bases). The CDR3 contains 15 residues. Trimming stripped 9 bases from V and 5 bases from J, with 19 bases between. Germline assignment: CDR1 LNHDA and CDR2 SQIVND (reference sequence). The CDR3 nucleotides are TGTGCCAGCCTCGATGGAGGGGGCATAACCGGGGAGCTGTTTTTT. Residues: CASLDGGGITGELFF.

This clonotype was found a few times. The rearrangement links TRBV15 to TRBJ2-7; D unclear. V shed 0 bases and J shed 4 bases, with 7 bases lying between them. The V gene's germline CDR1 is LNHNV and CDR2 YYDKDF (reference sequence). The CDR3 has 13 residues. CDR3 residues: CATSRDSGYEQYF. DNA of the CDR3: TGTGCCACCAGCAGAGATTCCGGATACGAGCAGTACTTC. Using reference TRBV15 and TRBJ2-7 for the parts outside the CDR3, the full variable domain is DAMVIQNPRYQVTQFGKPVTLSCSQTLNHNVMYWYQQKSSQAPKLLFHYYDKDFNNEADTPDNFQSRRPNTSFCFLDIRSPGLGDTAMYLCATSRDSGYEQYFGPGTRLTVT.

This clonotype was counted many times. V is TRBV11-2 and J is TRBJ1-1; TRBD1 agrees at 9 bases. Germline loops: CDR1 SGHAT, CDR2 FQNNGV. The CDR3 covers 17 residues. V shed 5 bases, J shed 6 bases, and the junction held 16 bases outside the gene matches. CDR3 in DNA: TGTGCCAGCAGCCCCCCCGCGGGACAGGGAGTCGAAGCTGAAGCTTTCTTT. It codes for CASSPPAGQGVEAEAFF.

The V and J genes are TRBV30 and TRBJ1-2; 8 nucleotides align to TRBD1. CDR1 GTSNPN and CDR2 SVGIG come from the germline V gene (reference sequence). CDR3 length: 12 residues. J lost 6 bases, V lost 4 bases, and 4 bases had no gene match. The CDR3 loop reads CAWTGQGNGYTF. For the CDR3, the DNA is TGTGCCTGGACTGGACAGGGCAATGGCTACACCTTC.

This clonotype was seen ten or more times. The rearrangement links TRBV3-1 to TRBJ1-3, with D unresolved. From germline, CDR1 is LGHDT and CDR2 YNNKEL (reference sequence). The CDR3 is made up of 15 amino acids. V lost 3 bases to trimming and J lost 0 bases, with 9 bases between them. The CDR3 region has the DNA TGTGCCAGCAGCCACAACACCTACTCTGGAAACACCATATATTTT. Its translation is CASSHNTYSGNTIYF. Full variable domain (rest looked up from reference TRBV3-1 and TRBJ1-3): DTAVSQTPKYLVTQMGNDKSIKCEQNLGHDTMYWYKQDSKKFLKIMFSYNNKELIINETVPNRFSPKSPDKAHLNLHINSLELGDSAVYFCASSHNTYSGNTIYFGEGSWLTVV.

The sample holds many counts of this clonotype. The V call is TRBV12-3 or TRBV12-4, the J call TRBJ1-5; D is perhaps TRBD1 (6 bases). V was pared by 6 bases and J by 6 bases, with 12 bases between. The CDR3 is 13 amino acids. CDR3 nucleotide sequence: TGTGCCAGCAGAAACAGGGTAGGTCAGCCCCAGCATTTT. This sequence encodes CASRNRVGQPQHF.

The CDR3 coding sequence is TGTGCCAGCAGCGGAACGACAGGGGGTTACTTTGGGGGGGAGCTGTTTTTT. Translated: CASSGTTGGYFGGELFF. V gene TRBV7-2 combines with J gene TRBJ2-2; 9 bases line up with TRBD1. Germline CDR1 reads SGHTA; CDR2 reads FQGNSA. The CDR3 covers 17 residues. The ends lost 5 bases at V and 8 bases at J; junction bases unmatched: 15.

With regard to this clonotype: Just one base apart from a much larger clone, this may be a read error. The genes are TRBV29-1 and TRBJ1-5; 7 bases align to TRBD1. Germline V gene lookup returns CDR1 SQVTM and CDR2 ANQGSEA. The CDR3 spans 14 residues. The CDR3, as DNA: TGCAGCGTTGGGAACCGGGACAGCAAGCAGCCCCAGCATTTT. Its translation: CSVGNRDSKQPQHF.

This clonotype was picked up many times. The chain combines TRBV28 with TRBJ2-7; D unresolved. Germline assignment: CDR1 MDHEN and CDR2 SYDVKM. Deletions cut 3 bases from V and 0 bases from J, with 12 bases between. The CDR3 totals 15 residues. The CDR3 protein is CASSLVRTSSYEQYF. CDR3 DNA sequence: TGTGCCAGCAGTTTGGTGCGGACCAGCTCCTACGAGCAGTACTTC.

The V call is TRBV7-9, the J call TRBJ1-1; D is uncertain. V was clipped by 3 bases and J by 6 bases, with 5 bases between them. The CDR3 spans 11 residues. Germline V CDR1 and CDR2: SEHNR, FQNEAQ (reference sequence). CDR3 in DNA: TGTGCCAGCAGCTTTCTCGCTGAAGCTTTCTTT. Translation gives CASSFLAEAFF.

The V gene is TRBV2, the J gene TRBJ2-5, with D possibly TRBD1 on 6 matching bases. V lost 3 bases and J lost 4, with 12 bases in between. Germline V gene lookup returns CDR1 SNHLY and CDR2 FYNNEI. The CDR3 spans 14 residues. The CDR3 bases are TGTGCCAGCAGTGAGCGGCAGGGGCTAGAGACCCAGTACTTC. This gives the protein CASSERQGLETQYF.

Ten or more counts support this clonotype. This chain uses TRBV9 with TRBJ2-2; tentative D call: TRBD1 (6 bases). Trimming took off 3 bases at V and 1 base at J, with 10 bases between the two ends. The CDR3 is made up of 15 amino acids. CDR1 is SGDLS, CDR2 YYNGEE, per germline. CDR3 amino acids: CASSDRDKNTGELFF. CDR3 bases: TGTGCCAGCAGCGACCGGGACAAGAACACCGGGGAGCTGTTTTTT.

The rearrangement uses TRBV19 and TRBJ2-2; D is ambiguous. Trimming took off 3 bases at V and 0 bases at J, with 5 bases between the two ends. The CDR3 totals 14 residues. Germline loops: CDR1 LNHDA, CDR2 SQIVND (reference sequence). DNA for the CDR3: TGTGCCAGTAGTATTAGCTCGAACACCGGGGAGCTGTTTTTT. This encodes CASSISSNTGELFF. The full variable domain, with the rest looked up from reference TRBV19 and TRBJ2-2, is DGGITQSPKYLFRKEGQNVTLSCEQNLNHDAMYWYRQDPGQGLRLIYYSQIVNDFQKGDIAEGYSVSREKKESFPLTVTSAQKNPTAFYLCASSISSNTGELFFGEGSRLTVL.

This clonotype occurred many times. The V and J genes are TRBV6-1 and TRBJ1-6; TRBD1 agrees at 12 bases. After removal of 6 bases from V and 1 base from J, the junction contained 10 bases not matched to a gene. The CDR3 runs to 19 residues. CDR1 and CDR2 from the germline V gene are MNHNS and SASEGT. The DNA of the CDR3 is TGTGCCAGCAGGGGCCGGGACAGGGGGCGCGGATCCTATAATTCACCCCTCCACTTT. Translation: CASRGRDRGRGSYNSPLHF.

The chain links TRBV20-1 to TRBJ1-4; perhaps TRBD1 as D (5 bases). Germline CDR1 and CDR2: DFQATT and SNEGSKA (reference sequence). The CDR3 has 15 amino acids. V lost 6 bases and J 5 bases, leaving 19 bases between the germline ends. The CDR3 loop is CSAVKPGTGNEKLFF. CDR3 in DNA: TGCAGTGCCGTCAAACCCGGGACGGGGAATGAAAAACTGTTTTTT.

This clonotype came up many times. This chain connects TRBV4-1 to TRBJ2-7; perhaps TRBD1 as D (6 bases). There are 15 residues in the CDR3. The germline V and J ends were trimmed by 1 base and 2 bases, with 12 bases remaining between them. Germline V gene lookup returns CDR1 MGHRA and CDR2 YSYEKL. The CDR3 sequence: CASSQAVQGPYEQYF. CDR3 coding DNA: TGCGCCAGCAGCCAAGCAGTACAGGGACCCTACGAGCAGTACTTC.

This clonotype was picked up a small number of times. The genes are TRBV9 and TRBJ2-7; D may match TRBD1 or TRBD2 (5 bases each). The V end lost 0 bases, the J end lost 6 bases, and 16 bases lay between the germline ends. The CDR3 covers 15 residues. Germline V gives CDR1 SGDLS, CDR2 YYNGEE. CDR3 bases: TGTGCCAGCAGCGTAGGGGTTCGGGACGGTCTCGAGCAGTACTTC. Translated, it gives CASSVGVRDGLEQYF.

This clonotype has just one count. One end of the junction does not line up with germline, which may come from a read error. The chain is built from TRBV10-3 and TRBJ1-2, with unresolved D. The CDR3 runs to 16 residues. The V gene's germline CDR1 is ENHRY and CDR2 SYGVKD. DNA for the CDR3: TGTGCCGTCAGTGATAACGTTAGGGAAAGGACTTATGGCTACACCTTC. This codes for CAVSDNVRERTYGYTF.

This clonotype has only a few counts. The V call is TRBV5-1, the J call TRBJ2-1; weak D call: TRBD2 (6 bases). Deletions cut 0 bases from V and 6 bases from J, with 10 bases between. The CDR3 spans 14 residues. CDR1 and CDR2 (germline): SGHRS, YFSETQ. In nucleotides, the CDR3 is TGCGCCAGCAGCTTGGAGGGGAGGCGCAATGAGCAGTTCTTC. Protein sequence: CASSLEGRRNEQFF.

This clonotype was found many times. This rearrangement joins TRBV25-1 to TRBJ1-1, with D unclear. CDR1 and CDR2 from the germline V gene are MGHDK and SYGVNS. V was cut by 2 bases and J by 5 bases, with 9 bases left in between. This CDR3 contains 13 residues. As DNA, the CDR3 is TGTGCCAGCAGTGAAGGGGTAGGGACTGAAGCTTTCTTT. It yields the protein CASSEGVGTEAFF.

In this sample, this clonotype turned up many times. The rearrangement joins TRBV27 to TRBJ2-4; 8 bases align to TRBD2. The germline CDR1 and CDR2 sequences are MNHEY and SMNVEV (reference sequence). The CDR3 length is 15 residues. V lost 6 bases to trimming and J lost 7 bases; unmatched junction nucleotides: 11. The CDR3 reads CASSLRGGRWNIQYF. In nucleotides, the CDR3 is TGTGCCAGCAGCCTACGGGGGGGAAGGTGGAACATTCAGTACTTC.